Below are 14 T cell receptor beta chains sequenced from a single sample in a study of identical twins. From the 5' RACE reads, TCRdb called clonotypes with MiXCR, one entry per CDR3 protein. The sample includes about 730,000 distinct CDR3 sequences, 21% of them seen just once. These data were also filed under a second study, of T cells expressing NK-cell markers.

Sequencing was performed on PBMCs. Receptors were obtained from a woman aged 18-29 years in good health.

The chain couples TRBV10-3 to TRBJ2-3; D may be TRBD2 (5 bases). CDR1 is ENHRY and CDR2 is SYGVKD in the germline V gene. CDR3 length: 14 residues. CDR3 loop: CAQGAGDRVYTQYF. Written as DNA, the CDR3 is TGTGCTCAAGGTGCGGGCGACCGAGTATATACGCAGTATTTT.

This clonotype turned up a few times. The V and J genes are TRBV2 and TRBJ2-3, with no clear D. This CDR3 is 13 amino acids long. V was shortened by 8 bases and J by 1 base, with 10 bases between the two germline ends. CDR1 is SNHLY and CDR2 is FYNNEI in the germline V gene. CDR3 nucleotides: TGTGCCAGCGGGCGGAGAGGCACAGATACGCAGTATTTT. It specifies CASGRRGTDTQYF.

Turning to this clonotype: Germline and junction disagree at one end, which may indicate a read error. The chain carries TRBV28 and TRBJ2-1; 13 positions match TRBD2. Germline V CDR1 and CDR2: MDHEN, SYDVKM. This CDR3 is 14 amino acids long. CDR3 amino acids: CASSLQHGLAGDLF. In DNA form, the CDR3 reads TGTGCCAGCAGTCTACAACACGGACTAGCGGGAGACCTCTTC.

The J gene is TRBJ2-7, the V gene TRBV29-1; D remains unclear. Trimming removed 1 base at V and 12 bases at J, with 13 bases between. Germline V gene lookup returns CDR1 SQVTM and CDR2 ANQGSEA. The CDR3 spans 11 residues. CDR3 loop: CSVEAAGSRYF. CDR3 DNA: TGCAGCGTTGAAGCGGCTGGGTCTCGGTACTTC.

The rearrangement joins TRBV4-3 to TRBJ2-1; D gene unclear. CDR1 and CDR2 from the germline V gene are LGHNA and YSLEER. The CDR3 contains 16 residues. Trimming cost V 2 bases and J 5 bases, with 16 bases left between them. The CDR3 sequence is CASSQLGGGRDNEQFF. The CDR3 nucleotides read TGCGCCAGCAGCCAACTAGGTGGTGGTAGGGACAATGAGCAGTTCTTC.

This clonotype has just a few counts. The chain carries TRBV9 and TRBJ2-7; D possibly corresponds to TRBD2 (5 bases). The CDR3 has 13 residues. V lost 6 bases to trimming and J lost 3 bases, with 13 bases between them. Germline V CDR1 and CDR2: SGDLS, YYNGEE. Here the CDR3 DNA reads TGTGCCAGCAATGAGGGCCCCCTCTACGAGCAGTACTTC. Encoded protein: CASNEGPLYEQYF.

The rearrangement links TRBV29-1 to TRBJ2-3; 8 positions match TRBD2. This CDR3 region has 14 residues. Germline trimming cut 2 bases from V and 2 bases from J; bases unmatched to any gene: 3. Per the germline V gene, CDR1 is SQVTM and CDR2 is ANQGSEA. CDR3: CSVEPAGVTDTQYF. In nucleotides, the CDR3 is TGCAGCGTTGAACCAGCGGGGGTCACAGATACGCAGTATTTT.

The sample holds a few counts of this clonotype. V is TRBV6-1 and J is TRBJ2-3; D possibly matches TRBD1 or TRBD2 (6 bases each). V dropped 6 bases and J dropped 4 bases, with 14 bases sitting between them. The CDR3 sequence is 14 residues long. CDR1 is MNHNS, CDR2 SASEGT, per germline. The CDR3 loop reads CASRSTGRSDTQYF. CDR3 in DNA: TGTGCCAGCAGGTCCACAGGGAGGTCAGATACGCAGTATTTT.

This clonotype has only a few counts. The chain employs TRBV12-3 or TRBV12-4 and TRBJ2-2; D is perhaps TRBD1 (6 bases). V lost 5 bases, J lost 4 bases, and 11 bases lay in between. This CDR3 spans 14 amino acids. The DNA of the CDR3 is TGTGCCAGCAGTCTACAGGGTACCACCGGGGAGCTGTTTTTT. Its translation is CASSLQGTTGELFF.

This clonotype has at least ten counts. The chain recombines TRBV2 with TRBJ1-3; no definite D call. V was trimmed by 6 bases and J by 4 bases, leaving 19 bases between them. The CDR3 contains 16 residues. Germline V gene data show CDR1 as SNHLY and CDR2 as FYNNEI. CDR3 amino acids: CASRGPGTAKGNTIYF. The CDR3 coding sequence is TGTGCCAGCAGAGGACCGGGCACAGCTAAGGGAAACACCATATATTTT.

The chain recombines TRBV20-1 with TRBJ2-3; D is ambiguous. This CDR3 is 15 amino acids long. Trimming cost V 6 bases and J 1 base, with 17 bases left between them. From germline, CDR1 is DFQATT and CDR2 SNEGSKA (reference sequence). For the CDR3, the DNA is TGCAGTGCCTCGTCGGGCGTGCCGCGCACAGATACGCAGTATTTT. Translated, it gives CSASSGVPRTDTQYF.

The chain recombines TRBV20-1 with TRBJ1-2; D gene unclear. Germline V gene sequence: CDR1 DFQATT, CDR2 SNEGSKA (reference sequence). Trimming removed 6 bases at V and 6 bases at J, with 8 bases between. CDR3 length: 10 amino acids. The CDR3 loop reads CSALKNGYTF. In nucleotides, the CDR3 is TGCAGTGCCCTGAAGAATGGCTACACCTTC.

In its sample, this clonotype was seen many times. Here the CDR3 reads CASSEARGNTEAFF. In DNA, the CDR3 is TGTGCCAGCAGTGAAGCGCGGGGGAACACTGAAGCTTTCTTT. The chain employs TRBV6-1 and TRBJ1-1; D is unclear. The CDR3 totals 14 residues. Trimming removed 0 bases at V and 1 base at J, with 6 bases between. The germline V gene has CDR1 MNHNS and CDR2 SASEGT.

This chain links TRBV7-2 with TRBJ1-2, with D perhaps matching TRBD1 (5 bases). The V gene's germline CDR1 is SGHTA and CDR2 FQGNSA. V lost 4 bases and J 13 bases, leaving 13 bases between the germline ends. The CDR3 spans 11 residues. CDR3 DNA: TGTGCCAGCAGCTCCGGCTGGGGGGTCACCTTC. Protein sequence: CASSSGWGVTF.